Below are 9 T cell receptor beta chains sequenced from a single sample in a study of blood T cell repertoires in COVID-19. Clones were sequenced by immunoSEQ multiplex PCR, and TCRdb holds only the in-frame ones, with some missing. The table has hundreds of thousands of clones, approximately 83% seen once. Sequencing used PBMCs or T cells enriched from blood (not recorded which). These receptors all come from a woman in her sixties who had recovered from COVID-19.

This chain joins TRBV9 and TRBJ1-1; no clear D. The CDR3 has 15 amino acids. The germline V gene encodes CDR1 SGDLS and CDR2 YYNGEE. Trimming took off 0 bases at V and 0 bases at J, with 9 bases between the two ends. The CDR3 DNA reads as TGTGCCAGCAGCGTAGATGGGCTCATGAACACTGAAGCTTTCTTT. Encoded protein: CASSVDGLMNTEAFF. The entire variable domain, with the rest obtained from reference TRBV9 and TRBJ1-1, is as follows: DSGVTQTPKHLITATGQRVTLRCSPRSGDLSVYWYQQSLDQGLQFLIQYYNGEERAKGNILERFSAQQFPDLHSELNLSSLELGDSALYFCASSVDGLMNTEAFFGQGTRLTVV.

The genes are TRBV6-5 and TRBJ1-1; 7 bases agree with TRBD1. Germline V CDR1 and CDR2: MNHEY, SVGAGI. The CDR3 consists of 14 residues. The V segment lost 7 bases and the J segment 0 bases; nucleotides outside the gene matches: 5. The CDR3 loop is CASTHRGLNTEAFF. The CDR3, as DNA: TGTGCCAGCACCCACAGGGGCCTGAACACTGAAGCTTTCTTT.

V is TRBV7-9 and J is TRBJ1-2, with D possibly TRBD1 on 5 matching bases. V was pared by 1 base and J by 2 bases, with 17 bases between. The V gene's germline CDR1 is SEHNR and CDR2 FQNEAQ (reference sequence). The CDR3 totals 17 residues. CDR3 sequence: CASSLGRGRARNYGYTF. The CDR3, as DNA: TGTGCCAGCAGCTTAGGGCGGGGGAGGGCAAGGAACTATGGCTACACCTTC.

The rearrangement uses TRBV6-5 and TRBJ1-6, with TRBD1 identical over 8 bases. The CDR3 extends over 13 amino acids. Germline V gene data show CDR1 as MNHEY and CDR2 as SVGAGI. The V and J ends lost 7 bases and 7 bases, in that order; junction bases with no gene match: 3. The DNA of the CDR3 is TGTGCCAGCAAAACAGGGGGGAATTCACCCCTCCACTTT. Translating it yields CASKTGGNSPLHF.

The chain recombines TRBV28 with TRBJ2-1; 8 bases match TRBD2. The germline V gene encodes CDR1 MDHEN and CDR2 SYDVKM. This CDR3 region has 16 residues. Trimming cost V 2 bases and J 1 base; bases outside gene matches: 4. In nucleotides, the CDR3 is TGTGCCAGCAGTTTAGCTAGCGGGTTTTCCTACAATGAGCAGTTCTTC. Encoded protein: CASSLASGFSYNEQFF.

The J gene is TRBJ1-2, the V gene TRBV5-4, with a weak D call TRBD1 (6 bases). Germline V gene data show CDR1 as SGHNT and CDR2 as YYREEE (reference sequence). Trimming removed 4 bases at V and 2 bases at J, with 15 bases between. The CDR3 contains 15 residues. CDR3 sequence reads: CASSGTGTRNYGYTF. The CDR3 coding sequence is TGTGCCAGCAGCGGAACCGGGACAAGAAACTATGGCTACACCTTC.

The CDR3 bases are TGTGCCAGCAGCTTAGTTGGGCAGGGGGAGACCCAGTACTTC. This encodes CASSLVGQGETQYF. This chain uses TRBV7-6 with TRBJ2-5; weak D call: TRBD1 (6 bases). There are 14 residues in the CDR3. Trimming shortened V by 1 base and J by 5 bases, and 11 bases separated the two germline ends. The germline V gene has CDR1 SGHVS and CDR2 FNYEAQ.

The chain joins TRBV10-3 to TRBJ2-2, with TRBD2 matching 7 bases. From germline, CDR1 is ENHRY and CDR2 SYGVKD. Losses at the gene ends were 6 bases for V and 3 bases for J; bases not matched to a gene: 4. The CDR3 spans 14 residues. CDR3 coding DNA: TGTGCCATCAGGAGAGGGAGGGACACCGGGGAGCTGTTTTTT. Its protein product is CAIRRGRDTGELFF.

The chain uses TRBV7-9 and TRBJ1-1; tentative D call: TRBD1 (5 bases). The CDR3 consists of 13 residues. Germline CDR1 is SEHNR and CDR2 is FQNEAQ (reference sequence). The V gene lost 4 bases and the J gene lost 8 bases, with 14 bases spanning the gap. CDR3 in DNA: TGTGCCAGCAGCTCGCCTTCAGGGTCCGAAGCTTTCTTT. The encoded protein is CASSSPSGSEAFF.